This T cell receptor beta chain was identified during a study of response to subunit inactivated influenza vaccine. CDR1 SGHTA and CDR2 FQGNSA come from the germline V gene. The CDR3 covers 15 residues. V lost 1 base to trimming and J lost 2 bases, with 12 bases between them. This clonotype was detected a few times. The antigen is unknown. Findings and limits, study-wide: Only a handful of new T cells, the authors suggested, are recruited with each seasonal influenza vaccination.

TCRdb processed the RT-PCR reads anew with MiXCR; each CDR3 protein has one entry. The profile shows hundreds of thousands of distinct CDR3 sequences, 11% to 15% of them singletons. The sequencing here drew on PBMCs from blood, taken around 14 days before vaccination. This clonotype originated in a man aged 45-65 years who received an inactivated influenza vaccine. The chain employs TRBV7-2 and TRBJ2-7, with unresolved D. CDR3 sequence reads: CASSLDFLGPYEQYF. The CDR3 DNA follows: TGTGCCAGCAGCTTAGATTTTTTAGGGCCCTACGAGCAGTACTTC.